This entry features one T cell receptor beta chain sequence. No antigen is known for it. Sequencing of TCR beta was undertaken in CD8+ and CD4+ T cells derived from blood. Negative isolation was used for CD8+ and CD4+ T cells and FACS enrichment for TEMRA cells. The data are from a study of CD8 T cells in Susac syndrome. The study, taken as a whole, reports: An acknowledgment was made by the study that its TCR sequencing and HLA analysis involved relatively few individuals.

cDNA came from around 0.5 to 1 ug RNA primed by random hexamers. TCRdb re-derived calls from the immunoSEQ multiplex PCR reads in MiXCR, one entry per CDR3 protein. The table shows 150,000 to 200,000 distinct CDR3 sequences, with 85% to 95% occurring only once. With 0 bases removed from V and 3 bases from J, the gap between germline ends came to 12 bases. Germline CDR1 and CDR2: DFQATT and SNEGSKA (reference sequence). This CDR3 comprises 14 residues. Material for sequencing was CD8+ T cells from PBMCs. This TCR derives from a human donor with multiple sclerosis. The chain couples TRBV20-1 to TRBJ2-7; a possible D gene is TRBD2 (5 bases). The CDR3 is CSARDPAGGYEQYF. The CDR3 bases are TGCAGTGCTAGAGATCCGGCCGGAGGCTACGAGCAGTACTTC.